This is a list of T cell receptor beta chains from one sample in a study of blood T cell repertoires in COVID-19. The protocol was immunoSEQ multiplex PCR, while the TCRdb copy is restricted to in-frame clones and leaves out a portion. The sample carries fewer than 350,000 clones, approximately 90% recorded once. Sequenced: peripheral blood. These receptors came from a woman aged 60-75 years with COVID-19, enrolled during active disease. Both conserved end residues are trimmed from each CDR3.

ASSPADRDTGELF	TRBJ2-2	TRBV28
SAGGQGSPLH	TRBJ1-6	TRBV29-1
ASSLVAGLESGNTIY	TRBJ1-3	TRBV7-2
ASSTSSPGQGARYEQY	TRBJ2-7	TRBV28
ASSERSGFRGAYEQY	TRBJ2-7	TRBV6-1
ASSWTGGREPQH	TRBJ1-5	TRBV5-1
ASSPRQGAREKLF	TRBJ1-4	TRBV3-1/TRBV3-2
ASSKVPGLEETQY	TRBJ2-5	TRBV5-1
ASSPSSGGRGLYGYT	TRBJ1-2	TRBV18
ASSSLGHDTEAF	TRBJ1-1	TRBV5-1
ASSQSRVGEQF	TRBJ2-1	TRBV3-1/TRBV3-2
ASSLGFAEAF	TRBJ1-1	TRBV7-2
SVDGMGAFGYGYT	TRBJ1-2	TRBV29-1
ASSPGGGSNYGYT	TRBJ1-2	TRBV3-1/TRBV3-2
ASSRPTGVNTEAF	TRBJ1-1	TRBV3-1/TRBV3-2
ASSSPGTGGEKLF	TRBJ1-4	TRBV6-6
ASSPLARQETQY	TRBJ2-5	TRBV18
ASSLHPTGGNSPLH	TRBJ1-6	TRBV28
ASGTGTYYGYT	TRBJ1-2	TRBV3-1/TRBV3-2
ASSPDPGQRYGYT	TRBJ1-2	TRBV28
AWSIGQGDEQY	TRBJ2-7	TRBV30
ASSPGLAGLYNEQF	TRBJ2-1	TRBV27
ASISRGRNYGYT	TRBJ1-2	TRBV6-5
ASSQAVSTVINEQF	TRBJ2-1	TRBV4-2
ASSGGRGNQPQH	TRBJ1-5	TRBV2
ASSPPRGGDYNEQF	TRBJ2-1	TRBV19
ASSGRLAGGTSTDTQY	TRBJ2-3	TRBV27
AINPGTGPLGTGELF	TRBJ2-2	TRBV10-3
ASSPGVSRTQY	TRBJ2-5	TRBV7-8
ASSSDRGTFSYNEQF	TRBJ2-1	TRBV7-8
ASSTKDRGEDQPQH	TRBJ1-5	TRBV19
ASSYRDIYGYT	TRBJ1-2	TRBV11-2
ASSVGGTVSYEQY	TRBJ2-7	TRBV9
ASSPSTGILPETQY	TRBJ2-5	TRBV3-1/TRBV3-2
ASSVVRGSEAF	TRBJ1-1	TRBV9
ASSHYGPQH	TRBJ1-5	TRBV5-1
ASSIAGATGENYGYT	TRBJ1-2	TRBV19
ASSPGTGSPDTQY	TRBJ2-3	TRBV18
AISVGVSQPQH	TRBJ1-5	TRBV10-3
ASSASGRGSYNEQF	TRBJ2-1	TRBV7-6